A selection of T cell receptor beta chains follows, all from one sample in a study of blood T cell repertoires in COVID-19. The assay was immunoSEQ multiplex PCR, and TCRdb's table has in-frame clones only and misses some. Here the sample spans about 140,000 clones, 88% being singletons. The source material was peripheral blood. The receptors were gathered from a woman aged 60-75 years with acute or convalescent COVID-19. CDR3s leave out the opening cysteine and the closing phenylalanine or tryptophan. The order of the fields is clone size, J gene, V gene, CDR3 length, CDR3 protein. Not all rows give a size; the values are once, few, many and, for expanded clones, a class.

clone size: few; J gene: TRBJ2-7; V gene: TRBV5-5; CDR3 length: 12; CDR3 protein: ASSFLGTDYEQY
clone size: -; J gene: TRBJ1-2; V gene: TRBV6-6; CDR3 length: 11; CDR3 protein: ASSWDRGYGYT
clone size: -; J gene: TRBJ1-5; V gene: TRBV19; CDR3 length: 14; CDR3 protein: ASSFARTGRNQPQH
clone size: -; J gene: TRBJ2-3; V gene: TRBV2; CDR3 length: 13; CDR3 protein: ASSEGRGRTDTQY
clone size: -; J gene: TRBJ1-2; V gene: TRBV5-5; CDR3 length: 13; CDR3 protein: ASMTGALQDYGYT
clone size: -; J gene: TRBJ1-6; V gene: TRBV4-3; CDR3 length: 13; CDR3 protein: ASSQAGGRNSPLH
clone size: -; J gene: TRBJ1-2; V gene: TRBV5-6; CDR3 length: 10; CDR3 protein: ASSSLGGGYT
clone size: -; J gene: TRBJ1-2; V gene: TRBV6-1; CDR3 length: 14; CDR3 protein: ASSERTGQGRYGYT
clone size: -; J gene: TRBJ1-2; V gene: TRBV7-8; CDR3 length: 13; CDR3 protein: ASSGKGQTNYGYT
clone size: -; J gene: TRBJ2-6; V gene: TRBV18; CDR3 length: 15; CDR3 protein: ASSPYELGSGANVLT
clone size: -; J gene: TRBJ2-7; V gene: TRBV4-1; CDR3 length: 15; CDR3 protein: ASSPGGERGGSYEQY
clone size: -; J gene: TRBJ1-5; V gene: TRBV27; CDR3 length: 12; CDR3 protein: ASSSYRSNQPQH
clone size: -; J gene: TRBJ2-1; V gene: TRBV7-6; CDR3 length: 14; CDR3 protein: ASSSGLAPSYNEQF
clone size: -; J gene: TRBJ1-1; V gene: TRBV28; CDR3 length: 14; CDR3 protein: ASQGFRKIKNTEAF
clone size: -; J gene: TRBJ1-2; V gene: TRBV7-9; CDR3 length: 12; CDR3 protein: ASSSTGSNYGYT
clone size: -; J gene: TRBJ1-1; V gene: TRBV5-1; CDR3 length: 11; CDR3 protein: ASKQGYLPEAF
clone size: -; J gene: TRBJ1-2; V gene: TRBV6-6; CDR3 length: 13; CDR3 protein: ASSRSGDRGHGYT
clone size: -; J gene: TRBJ1-6; V gene: TRBV6-2/TRBV6-3; CDR3 length: 11; CDR3 protein: ASSSIYNSPLH
clone size: -; J gene: TRBJ2-5; V gene: TRBV7-9; CDR3 length: 13; CDR3 protein: ASSPALADVETQY
clone size: -; J gene: TRBJ1-1; V gene: TRBV28; CDR3 length: 11; CDR3 protein: ASRLQAPAEAF
clone size: once; J gene: TRBJ1-1; V gene: TRBV27; CDR3 length: 11; CDR3 protein: ASSPWTGTEAF
clone size: -; J gene: TRBJ1-1; V gene: TRBV30; CDR3 length: 11; CDR3 protein: AWNRGTDTEAF
clone size: -; J gene: TRBJ1-3; V gene: TRBV5-6; CDR3 length: 11; CDR3 protein: ASSPFFGNTIY
clone size: once; J gene: TRBJ1-1; V gene: TRBV6-5; CDR3 length: 12; CDR3 protein: ASKNSHGYTEAF
clone size: -; J gene: TRBJ2-1; V gene: TRBV19; CDR3 length: 13; CDR3 protein: ASSSGQAGDNEQF
clone size: -; J gene: TRBJ2-3; V gene: TRBV7-3; CDR3 length: 15; CDR3 protein: ASSIGTSGGAPDTQY
clone size: -; J gene: TRBJ2-1; V gene: TRBV2; CDR3 length: 14; CDR3 protein: ASSWSGGGTYNEQF
clone size: -; J gene: TRBJ1-4; V gene: TRBV6-1; CDR3 length: 14; CDR3 protein: ASSGVAGTGNEKLF
clone size: once; J gene: TRBJ1-2; V gene: TRBV6-5; CDR3 length: 14; CDR3 protein: ASSYSLGRGGYGYT
clone size: -; J gene: TRBJ2-1; V gene: TRBV11-3; CDR3 length: 11; CDR3 protein: ASSLDHGGEQF
clone size: -; J gene: TRBJ2-2; V gene: TRBV3-1/TRBV3-2; CDR3 length: 12; CDR3 protein: ASKTGGDTGELF
clone size: -; J gene: TRBJ1-5; V gene: TRBV6-2/TRBV6-3; CDR3 length: 14; CDR3 protein: ASSGQRQGRNQPQH
clone size: -; J gene: TRBJ1-5; V gene: TRBV28; CDR3 length: 13; CDR3 protein: ASSLPTGGNQPQH
clone size: -; J gene: TRBJ2-7; V gene: TRBV28; CDR3 length: 13; CDR3 protein: ASSRQGPSTYEQY
clone size: -; J gene: TRBJ1-2; V gene: TRBV29-1; CDR3 length: 10; CDR3 protein: SVVLQDYGYT
clone size: -; J gene: TRBJ2-1; V gene: TRBV7-9; CDR3 length: 11; CDR3 protein: ASSLTGGNEQF
clone size: -; J gene: TRBJ1-5; V gene: TRBV30; CDR3 length: 12; CDR3 protein: AWSVSRVNQPQH
clone size: -; J gene: TRBJ1-5; V gene: TRBV7-8; CDR3 length: 13; CDR3 protein: ASSLVSGDNQPQH
clone size: -; J gene: TRBJ2-5; V gene: TRBV6-6; CDR3 length: 11; CDR3 protein: ASSQGERETQY
clone size: -; J gene: TRBJ1-1; V gene: TRBV7-3; CDR3 length: 11; CDR3 protein: ASSLTGGAGAF
clone size: -; J gene: TRBJ1-5; V gene: TRBV18; CDR3 length: 11; CDR3 protein: ASSRTGFQPQH
clone size: -; J gene: TRBJ1-4; V gene: TRBV5-6; CDR3 length: 12; CDR3 protein: ASSFHSVWEKLF
clone size: -; J gene: TRBJ2-7; V gene: TRBV10-3; CDR3 length: 11; CDR3 protein: ASHTSGGTEQY
clone size: -; J gene: TRBJ1-4; V gene: TRBV5-6; CDR3 length: 13; CDR3 protein: ASGRQGSTNEKLF
clone size: -; J gene: TRBJ1-2; V gene: TRBV19; CDR3 length: 13; CDR3 protein: ASSTVSAGRDGYT
clone size: -; J gene: TRBJ2-2; V gene: TRBV2; CDR3 length: 16; CDR3 protein: ASSDWTGSKLYTGELF
clone size: -; J gene: TRBJ1-2; V gene: TRBV7-2; CDR3 length: 12; CDR3 protein: ASSSISIPYGYT
clone size: -; J gene: TRBJ2-2; V gene: TRBV7-8; CDR3 length: 13; CDR3 protein: ASSNRQGATGELF
clone size: -; J gene: TRBJ1-2; V gene: TRBV29-1; CDR3 length: 16; CDR3 protein: SVRPYSGQGAMNYGYT
clone size: few; J gene: TRBJ1-2; V gene: TRBV3-1/TRBV3-2; CDR3 length: 14; CDR3 protein: ASSQEPDRTPYGYT
clone size: few; J gene: TRBJ1-2; V gene: TRBV3-1/TRBV3-2; CDR3 length: 11; CDR3 protein: ASKALSGYGYT
clone size: -; J gene: TRBJ1-2; V gene: TRBV7-2; CDR3 length: 13; CDR3 protein: ASSLARTAVYGYT
clone size: -; J gene: TRBJ2-3; V gene: TRBV5-5; CDR3 length: 13; CDR3 protein: ASSLGGGSTDTQY
clone size: -; J gene: TRBJ1-1; V gene: TRBV12-3/TRBV12-4; CDR3 length: 11; CDR3 protein: ASSLLGGGEAF
clone size: -; J gene: TRBJ1-3; V gene: TRBV6-2/TRBV6-3; CDR3 length: 14; CDR3 protein: ASSYSAGENGNTIY